This T cell receptor (beta chain) appears in the sequencing data of a study of cytomegalovirus exposure and HLA in healthy donors. CDR3 length: 12 residues. Germline V gene lookup returns CDR1 SGHNT and CDR2 YENEEA. Trimming removed 4 bases from V and 10 bases from J, with 11 bases in between. A remark on this clone: The antigen is unknown.

Though nominally healthy at sampling, donors likely had unrecorded immune exposures. The PCR contained 60 Vbeta and 13 Jbeta primers. Measured with immunoSEQ multiplex PCR; TCRdb has only the in-frame clones, and not every one. The data contain more than 200,000 clones, roughly 80% of them singletons. Study observations and caveats: Presence/absence results assume similar sequencing depth per donor, which may not hold. The authors listed 150 to 200 TCR beta chains as cytomegalovirus-associated.

The chain employs TRBV11-3 and TRBJ2-1, with a tentative D call TRBD2 (5 bases). The receptor's source is a man aged 35 to 55 in good health and CMV-seronegative. Sequencing was performed on PBMCs. CDR3: CASSSGGAEQFF. The CDR3, as DNA: TGTGCCAGCAGCTCCGGAGGCGCGGAGCAGTTCTTC.